The source of this T cell receptor beta chain is a study of blood T cells in healthy people across ages. To note about this clonotype: Its specificity is not known.

Between the trimmed V and J ends, which lost 7 bases and 0 bases, there was a span of 14 bases. The CDR3 covers 14 residues. Looked up from germline, CDR1 is SQVTM and CDR2 is ANQGSEA. A second PCR of about 6 to 11 cycles used a sample-barcoded 5' primer and a J-beta primer mix. Researchers report that each sample yielded at least 3 million CDR3-containing paired-end reads. TCRdb re-called the 5' RACE reads with MiXCR, one entry per CDR3 protein. The sample includes about 780,000 distinct CDR3 sequences, around half seen only once; the top ten take around 18%. Study observations and caveats: Roughly linear age-related decline in beta diversity appeared, significant by age approximately 40.

With each sample, at least 5 micrograms of total RNA were extracted. Sequencing input: blood. This receptor was taken from an elderly man in good health. This chain connects TRBV29-1 to TRBJ2-3; D is perhaps TRBD1 or TRBD2 (5 bases each). The CDR3 loop is CSGDRDVSTDTQYF. CDR3 coding DNA: TGCAGCGGAGACCGGGACGTCAGCACAGATACGCAGTATTTT.